This T cell receptor beta chain was captured by sequencing in a study of radiation and T cells in renal cell carcinoma (dated by TCRdb to about 2020). Describing the broader study: A total of 50 to 55 samples underwent TCR beta sequencing, made up of approximately 26 tumors and about 27 peripheral blood samples. The final blood draw took place at 4 weeks after radiation, the same time as nephrectomy. Across all 50 or so samples, 4 million to 5 million unique CDR3 nucleotide sequences encoding about 2.7 million unique CDR3 amino acid sequences were identified. What the research found in general, with its limitations: Because pretreatment tumor biopsies were not available, the study could not determine whether clonotypes were already present within the tumor at baseline. In blood, the top tumor clonotypes increased between baseline and 2 weeks post-radiation and then shrank by 4 weeks, which suggests that tumor-resident clones expanded only transiently. The single-armed trial design could not address effects of radiation dose or scheduling on the TCR repertoire. Changes in the blood repertoire were not tracked past 4 weeks after treatment.

Unmatched junction bases come to 2, with V trimmed by 5 bases and J by 2 bases. Looking up the germline V gene (reference sequence) yields CDR1 MNHNY and CDR2 SVGAGI. The CDR3, from cysteine to phenylalanine, totals 14 residues. This entry keeps only the CDR3 DNA: 42 bases, framed from base 1. Notes on this clone: Its antigen is not yet known. Per-base quality was not reported, and no clone a single base away is much larger than it.

TCR beta libraries were generated from genomic DNA with the immunoSEQ kit, following the manufacturer's recommendations. For library preparation, a first multiplex PCR was performed with proprietary primers, followed by a second PCR in which unique barcodes were added, and bead cleanups were performed after each round. Each sample batch included a kit-provided positive control reaction and a negative control reaction. The final libraries underwent checking on an Agilent 4200 TapeStation D1000 ScreenTape, volumetric pooling, and quantification by qPCR. An Illumina NextSeq500 fitted with a MidOutput 150-cycle cartridge performed the sequencing, running 156 Read1 cycles and 15 Index1 cycles with the kit's custom primers. The pooled library was loaded at around 1 pM, and roughly 20% PhiX control was spiked in. From the authors' description of their analysis: Vendor-processed data were analyzed in R, and a clonotype was defined as all T cells sharing the same CDR3 nucleotide sequence. For clone abundance analyses, frequencies were normalized to the 10,000 most abundant clones per sample. Public T cell clones, which averaged fewer than five per sample, were excluded before analysis. An abundance difference of at least 32-fold between compartments was the criterion for calling clonotypes tumor-enriched or baseline blood-enriched. A beta-binomial differential abundance model was used to identify clonotypes that were expanded or contracted between blood time points. Tumor-blood repertoire similarity was measured with the Baroni-Urbani and Buser coefficient, and groups were compared using two-tailed Wilcoxon tests in R. TCRdb carries this immuneACCESS record with in-frame sequences only. Its versions omit some clonotypes, under half of them owing to an unresolved V gene in the studies checked, with the rest unexplained. D and trimming come from the DNA, and the V and J calls and clone size come from that table. The sample records about 100,000 clones, roughly 82% of which are singletons. The top ten clonotypes cover approximately 7.3% of the sample.

Explained via the paper, the time point label denotes: blood 4 weeks post-SBRT, at nephrectomy. The treatment or condition label, as the study defines it: 15 Gy SBRT to primary tumor, nephrectomy 4 weeks later. The samples were obtained from a clinical trial, where primary renal cell carcinomas were treated with 15 Gy stereotactic body radiation therapy and then removed by nephrectomy 4 weeks afterward. Serial peripheral blood from radiation-treated patients was sampled at baseline, 2 weeks and 4 weeks after SBRT to track tumor-enriched clonotypes. Renal cell carcinoma with clear cell pathology was present in all patients. The QIAamp DNA Blood Mini Kit (Qiagen) was used to prepare genomic DNA for TCR sequencing. Only samples passing all quality control checks were included in the analyses.

Source: blood, taken from a patient whose treatment included radiotherapy and nephrectomy. The rearrangement joined TRBV6-6 to TRBJ1-4; 7 junctional bases match TRBD1. This receptor was identified in a man in his fifties or sixties with renal cell carcinoma. CDR3 region: CASSTTGTNEKLFF. The nucleotide sequence is given as TGTGCCAGCAGTACGACAGGGACTAATGAAAAACTGTTTTTT.